The 29 T cell receptor beta chains presented below share a single source sample, sequenced in a study of CD8+ T cells in alopecia areata. RNA was isolated and reverse transcribed to cDNA, the sequencing template. Assay used: immunoSEQ multiplex PCR; TCRdb lists only in-frame clones, some missing. The sample contains 110,000 to 150,000 clones, 86% of which appear only once. Stated treatment: oral pan-JAK inhibitor, 5-10 mg twice daily. The sequenced sample was CD8+ T cells sorted from blood, obtained at week 4, from a patient treated with tofacitinib. These receptor sequences come from a human donor with alopecia areata.

This clone occurred a few times. This chain uses TRBV6-1 with TRBJ2-2; no clear D gene. The CDR3 extends over 16 amino acids. Trimming took 0 bases from V and 1 from J, leaving 9 bases between them. The germline gives CDR1 MNHNS, CDR2 SASEGT. The CDR3 loop reads CASSEAKIWNTGELFF. CDR3 DNA: TGTGCCAGCAGTGAAGCGAAGATTTGGAACACCGGGGAGCTGTTTTTT.

The V call is TRBV11-2, the J call TRBJ2-3; TRBD2 matches 12 bases. The CDR3 is made up of 19 amino acids. Trimming took 6 bases from V and 2 from J; bases not matched to a gene: 15. Germline CDR1 is SGHAT and CDR2 is FQNNGV. CDR3 bases: TGTGCCAGCAGAGCAGTGGGGATGAGGACTAGCGGGGACACAGATACGCAGTATTTT. The encoded protein is CASRAVGMRTSGDTDTQYF.

V and J are TRBV4-1 and TRBJ2-1; 9 bases fit TRBD1. V trimming: 1 base; J trimming: 6 bases; junction bases outside the gene matches: 4. This CDR3 has 15 residues. Germline V gene lookup returns CDR1 MGHRA and CDR2 YSYEKL. CDR3 DNA sequence: TGCGCCAGCAGCCAAGTACAGGGGGCGCGCAATGAGCAGTTCTTC. As protein: CASSQVQGARNEQFF.

This chain connects TRBV14 to TRBJ2-5; D might be TRBD2 (6 bases). This CDR3 has 15 residues. The germline gives CDR1 SGHDN, CDR2 FVKESK. V lost 4 bases and J 7 bases, leaving 19 bases between the germline ends. DNA of the CDR3: TGTGCCAGCAGCCCCCCCGGGACTCCCCTCGGGACCCAGTACTTC. Translating gives CASSPPGTPLGTQYF.

The rearrangement links TRBV29-1 to TRBJ2-3; no definite D call. CDR3 size: 12 residues. Germline V CDR1 and CDR2: SQVTM, ANQGSEA. Between the trimmed V and J ends, which lost 0 bases and 6 bases, there was a span of 7 bases. CDR3 sequence reads: CSVEDLPDTQYF. The CDR3 DNA reads TGCAGCGTTGAAGATCTTCCCGATACGCAGTATTTT.

The V and J genes are TRBV29-1 and TRBJ2-7, with 8 nucleotides matching TRBD1. J lost 3 bases, V lost 4 bases, and 2 bases had no gene match. Per the germline V gene, CDR1 is SQVTM and CDR2 is ANQGSEA. This CDR3 is 12 amino acids long. The CDR3 nucleotides are TGCAGCGTTGTAGGACAGGGCTACGAGCAGTACTTC. It codes for CSVVGQGYEQYF.

This clone was counted only a few times. The chain carries TRBV7-9 and TRBJ2-5, with 9 bases matching TRBD2. The J segment lost 4 bases and the V segment lost 1 base, leaving 7 bases of the junction unmatched. Germline V gene sequence: CDR1 SEHNR, CDR2 FQNEAQ (reference sequence). The CDR3 totals 16 residues. The CDR3 sequence is CASSLGQKLAGETQYF. The CDR3 DNA sequence: TGTGCCAGCAGCTTAGGACAGAAACTAGCGGGAGAGACCCAGTACTTC.

The chain joins TRBV10-1 to TRBJ2-7; no clear D gene. V was shortened by 2 bases and J by 1 base, with 9 bases between the two germline ends. From germline, CDR1 is WNHNN and CDR2 SYGVQD (reference sequence). The CDR3 extends over 14 amino acids. CDR3 in DNA: TGCGCCAGCAGTGAGGGGTTCGATTCCTACGAGCAGTACTTC. Its translation: CASSEGFDSYEQYF.

CDR3 sequence reads: CASSPLESWGFTF. In DNA form, the CDR3 reads TGCGCCAGCAGCCCCCTCGAAAGTTGGGGATTCACCTTC. This chain links TRBV4-1 with TRBJ1-2; D uncertain. The CDR3 length is 13 residues. Trimming shortened V by 4 bases and J by 13 bases, and 19 bases separated the two germline ends. From germline, CDR1 is MGHRA and CDR2 YSYEKL.

The CDR3: CASSMIPGQGHTDTQYF. The CDR3 nucleotides are TGTGCCAGTAGTATGATTCCGGGACAAGGGCACACAGATACGCAGTATTTT. The rearrangement links TRBV19 to TRBJ2-3, with D perhaps matching TRBD1 (6 bases). Trimming pared 3 bases from V and 2 bases from J, leaving 18 bases between. This CDR3 is built from 17 residues. Germline V gene sequence: CDR1 LNHDA, CDR2 SQIVND (reference sequence).

This chain uses TRBV29-1 with TRBJ2-7; the D call may be TRBD1 or TRBD2 (5 bases each). CDR1 SQVTM and CDR2 ANQGSEA come from the germline V gene. The V and J ends lost 4 bases and 0 bases respectively, with 10 bases between them. The CDR3 contains 13 residues. The CDR3 protein is CSVGGALSYEQYF. CDR3 bases: TGCAGCGTTGGAGGGGCCCTCTCCTACGAGCAGTACTTC.

V and J are TRBV5-6 and TRBJ2-7; perhaps TRBD1 as D (6 bases). Germline assignment: CDR1 SGHDT and CDR2 YYEEEE. The V end lost 2 bases, the J end lost 5 bases, and 17 bases lay between the germline ends. CDR3 length: 15 residues. In nucleotides, the CDR3 is TGTGCCAGCAGCTTCCCAGGGGTTAACAGGGACGAGCAGTACTTC. Encoded protein: CASSFPGVNRDEQYF.

This clone was seen a few times. This sequence joins TRBV6-5 and TRBJ2-3, with no clear D. The CDR3 runs 13 residues. CDR1 MNHEY and CDR2 SVGAGI come from the germline V gene. V shed 7 bases and J shed 1 base, with 9 bases lying between them. The CDR3 coding sequence is TGTGCCAGCACCCGGTTCGGCACAGATACGCAGTATTTT. As protein: CASTRFGTDTQYF.

The chain links TRBV29-1 to TRBJ2-7; weak D call: TRBD2 (6 bases). Germline lookup yields CDR1 SQVTM and CDR2 ANQGSEA. The CDR3 is made up of 12 amino acids. V lost 4 bases to trimming and J lost 5 bases, with 12 bases between them. In nucleotides, the CDR3 is TGCAGCGTTGTGGAGGGGCCCAACGAGCAGTACTTC. Its protein product is CSVVEGPNEQYF.

This chain joins TRBV30 and TRBJ2-1; the D gene is possibly TRBD1 (6 bases). V lost 0 bases, J lost 7 bases, and 10 bases lay in between. The CDR3 length is 13 residues. Germline-derived CDR1 and CDR2 are GTSNPN and SVGIG (reference sequence). The CDR3 here is CAWSVAGANEQFF. Here the CDR3 DNA reads TGTGCCTGGAGTGTGGCAGGGGCTAATGAGCAGTTCTTC.

The chain couples TRBV4-1 to TRBJ2-7; D unclear. Germline assignment: CDR1 MGHRA and CDR2 YSYEKL. The CDR3 contains 16 residues. The V gene lost 1 base and the J gene lost 0 bases, with 13 bases spanning the gap. DNA of the CDR3: TGCGCCAGCAGCCAAGCATCGGCGGAAATCTCCTACGAGCAGTACTTC. Amino acids: CASSQASAEISYEQYF.

This rearrangement joins TRBV5-1 to TRBJ1-2; D may be TRBD1 (6 bases). From germline, CDR1 is SGHRS and CDR2 YFSETQ. This CDR3 is 16 amino acids long. The V and J ends lost 2 bases and 2 bases respectively, with 16 bases between them. CDR3 in DNA: TGCGCCAGCAGCTTAGAACTCCAACAGGGAAACTATGGCTACACCTTC. This sequence encodes CASSLELQQGNYGYTF.

The chain joins TRBV10-3 to TRBJ2-7, with D possibly matching TRBD1 (6 bases). V was pared by 7 bases and J by 8 bases, with 24 bases between. The CDR3 has 15 residues. CDR1 is ENHRY and CDR2 is SYGVKD in the germline V gene. CDR3 sequence: CAITRAPGEGYKQYF. Written as DNA, the CDR3 is TGTGCCATCACCCGAGCCCCAGGGGAAGGGTACAAGCAGTACTTC.

This chain uses TRBV4-1 with TRBJ2-5, with D perhaps matching TRBD1 or TRBD2 (6 bases each). From germline, CDR1 is MGHRA and CDR2 YSYEKL. Trimming cost V 2 bases and J 2 bases, with 15 bases left between them. The CDR3 runs 16 residues. The CDR3 coding sequence is TGCGCCAGCAGCCAATGGGGGGCTAGCGTACAAGAGACCCAGTACTTC. It is translated as CASSQWGASVQETQYF.

This clone turned up a few times. V gene TRBV29-1 combines with J gene TRBJ2-2; 7 nucleotides agree with TRBD1. CDR3 length equals 14 residues. The V gene's germline CDR1 is SQVTM and CDR2 ANQGSEA. The ends lost 2 bases at V and 7 bases at J; junction bases unmatched: 7. This chain's CDR3 is CSVELAGGIGELFF. Written as DNA, the CDR3 is TGCAGCGTTGAATTGGCAGGGGGAATCGGGGAGCTGTTTTTT.

The chain employs TRBV25-1 and TRBJ2-5, with D unresolved. The CDR3 consists of 13 residues. The ends were cut back, 3 bases at V and 2 bases at J, with 7 bases in the middle. Looked up from germline, CDR1 is MGHDK and CDR2 is SYGVNS. The CDR3, as DNA: TGTGCCAGCAGTGAGGGGTTTCAAGAGACCCAGTACTTC. It specifies CASSEGFQETQYF.

This clone was detected once. CDR3 bases: TGCAGCGTTGGGGCAGCCACCGGGGAGCTGTTTTTT. Encoded protein: CSVGAATGELFF. The chain is built from TRBV29-1 and TRBJ2-2; D remains ambiguous. Trimming left V 4 bases short and J 4 bases short, with 7 bases between. The CDR3 covers 12 residues. CDR1 and CDR2 from the germline V gene are SQVTM and ANQGSEA.

This sequence joins TRBV2 and TRBJ2-7, with D perhaps matching TRBD1 (5 bases). CDR1 and CDR2 from the germline V gene are SNHLY and FYNNEI. This CDR3 has 15 amino acids. Deletions cut 5 bases from V and 0 bases from J, with 14 bases between. CDR3 sequence (DNA): TGTGCCAGCAGTTACCTTACAGGATTCTCCTACGAGCAGTACTTC. Translated: CASSYLTGFSYEQYF.

CDR3 sequence (DNA): TGCAGCGTTGAGGGGCAGAGCTACAATGAGCAGTTCTTC. Translated: CSVEGQSYNEQFF. The rearrangement joins TRBV29-1 to TRBJ2-1, with a possible D match to TRBD1 (5 bases). From germline, CDR1 is SQVTM and CDR2 ANQGSEA. Trimming took off 3 bases at V and 3 bases at J, with 9 bases between the two ends. The CDR3 is 13 amino acids.

The chain carries TRBV18 and TRBJ1-1; the D is unclear. The CDR3 extends over 10 amino acids. Germline loops: CDR1 KGHSH, CDR2 LQKENI. The V and J ends lost 3 bases and 9 bases respectively, with 5 bases between them. CDR3 protein: CASSPPQAFF. CDR3 coding DNA: TGTGCCAGCTCACCCCCCCAAGCTTTCTTT.

The chain joins TRBV2 to TRBJ2-1; tentative D call: TRBD2 (5 bases). The CDR3 sequence is 12 residues long. V was pared by 4 bases and J by 8 bases, with 9 bases between. Germline V lookup: CDR1 SNHLY, CDR2 FYNNEI. The CDR3 sequence: CASSGNGDEQFF. CDR3 bases: TGTGCCAGCAGTGGGAACGGGGATGAGCAGTTCTTC.

The rearrangement uses TRBV7-6 and TRBJ2-5; D is ambiguous. This CDR3 region has 11 residues. V dropped 8 bases and J dropped 6 bases, with 10 bases sitting between them. Looked up from germline, CDR1 is SGHVS and CDR2 is FNYEAQ. Here the CDR3 DNA reads TGTGCCAGCCAAGGGTCCCAGACCCAGTACTTC. Residues: CASQGSQTQYF.

Of note for this clone: The identical CDR3 is also encoded by other nucleotide sequences in the sample. The genes are TRBV29-1 and TRBJ2-7, with TRBD1 identical over 8 bases. Losses at the gene ends were 6 bases for V and 2 bases for J; bases not matched to a gene: 3. The CDR3 is made up of 12 amino acids. Germline CDR1 is SQVTM and CDR2 is ANQGSEA. The CDR3 is CSVATGAYEQYF. In DNA form, the CDR3 reads TGCAGCGTAGCGACAGGGGCCTACGAGCAGTACTTC.

This chain links TRBV29-1 with TRBJ2-7; TRBD1 matches at 10 bases. With 4 bases clipped from V and 2 bases from J, the junction kept 5 bases outside the gene matches. The CDR3 runs to 14 residues. CDR1 and CDR2 from the germline V gene are SQVTM and ANQGSEA. CDR3 coding DNA: TGCAGCGTTGGAGGTGGGACAGGGGCCTACGAGCAGTACTTC. This gives the protein CSVGGGTGAYEQYF.